This passage covers 11 T cell receptor beta chains from one sample sequenced in a study of blood T cell repertoires in COVID-19. Method: immunoSEQ multiplex PCR; TCRdb's copy keeps in-frame clones and lacks some. Altogether approximately 130,000 clones are present, around three quarters being singletons, with the ten largest covering 2% to 2.5%. Material: peripheral blood. These receptors all stem from a woman in her 70s with acute or convalescent COVID-19.

The chain links TRBV27 to TRBJ2-4, with no clear D. Germline loops: CDR1 MNHEY, CDR2 SMNVEV (reference sequence). The V end lost 2 bases, the J end lost 1 base, and 15 bases lay between the germline ends. The CDR3 covers 17 residues. The CDR3 DNA follows: TGTGCCAGCAGTTTAAAGGCTAGTTTCGTGGCCAAAAACATTCAGTACTTC. Translation: CASSLKASFVAKNIQYF.

The rearrangement links TRBV18 to TRBJ2-2; a possible D gene is TRBD1 (5 bases). CDR1 and CDR2 from the germline V gene are KGHSH and LQKENI. V was clipped by 1 base and J by 3 bases, with 12 bases between them. The CDR3 covers 16 residues. DNA for the CDR3: TGTGCCAGCTCACCACGGCAGGGTGGTGACACCGGGGAGCTGTTTTTT. Amino acid sequence: CASSPRQGGDTGELFF.

To note about this clone: This same CDR3 is encoded by further DNA sequences in the sample. The chain combines TRBV7-3 with TRBJ2-3; maybe TRBD2 (5 bases). CDR3 length equals 14 residues. Trimming cost V 4 bases and J 1 base, with 9 bases left between them. Germline loops: CDR1 SGHTA, CDR2 FQGTGA. CDR3 sequence reads: CASSYTGGTDTQYF. The CDR3, as DNA: TGTGCCAGCAGCTATACCGGGGGCACAGATACGCAGTATTTT.

On this clone itself: This specimen includes other DNA sequences encoding the same CDR3. The V and J genes are TRBV29-1 and TRBJ1-2; D call uncertain. CDR3 length: 13 amino acids. Trimming cost V 0 bases and J 2 bases, with 7 bases left between them. The germline gives CDR1 SQVTM, CDR2 ANQGSEA. CDR3: CSVEDRGNYGYTF. The CDR3 DNA follows: TGCAGCGTTGAAGATCGAGGGAACTATGGCTACACCTTC.

This sequence joins TRBV5-6 and TRBJ1-4, with TRBD1 matching 9 bases. The CDR3 has 13 residues. Trimming at V came to 8 bases and at J to 6 bases, leaving 5 bases not matched to a gene. CDR1 and CDR2 from the germline V gene are SGHDT and YYEEEE. CDR3 in amino acids: CARRDRVDEKLFF. CDR3 bases: TGTGCCAGACGGGACAGGGTTGATGAAAAACTGTTTTTT.

The V and J genes are TRBV19 and TRBJ1-2, with TRBD1 matching over 9 bases. The length of the CDR3 is 15 residues. Germline V lookup: CDR1 LNHDA, CDR2 SQIVND (reference sequence). The V segment lost 1 base and the J segment 2 bases; nucleotides outside the gene matches: 2. The CDR3 is CASSIAGQGNYGYTF. The CDR3 coding sequence is TGTGCCAGTAGTATAGCTGGACAGGGGAACTATGGCTACACCTTC. The whole variable domain, remainder taken from reference TRBV19 and TRBJ1-2, is DGGITQSPKYLFRKEGQNVTLSCEQNLNHDAMYWYRQDPGQGLRLIYYSQIVNDFQKGDIAEGYSVSREKKESFPLTVTSAQKNPTAFYLCASSIAGQGNYGYTFGSGTRLTVV.

The chain is built from TRBV7-2 and TRBJ1-3; D is undetermined. Germline-derived CDR1 and CDR2 are SGHTA and FQGNSA. The CDR3 is 14 residues long. V lost 5 bases and J lost 0, with 8 bases in between. CDR3 protein: CASSPFGSGNTIYF. The DNA for the CDR3 is TGTGCCAGCAGCCCGTTCGGCTCTGGAAACACCATATATTTT.

This CDR3 reads CASSLRGSWETQYF. The CDR3 bases are TGTGCCAGCAGTTTACGAGGGTCTTGGGAGACCCAGTACTTC. The chain couples TRBV27 to TRBJ2-5; D is possibly TRBD2 (5 bases). The length of the CDR3 is 14 residues. CDR1 and CDR2 from the germline V gene are MNHEY and SMNVEV (reference sequence). With 2 bases removed from V and 5 bases from J, the gap between germline ends came to 12 bases.

V and J are TRBV29-1 and TRBJ1-3; D is unclear. Germline V gene lookup returns CDR1 SQVTM and CDR2 ANQGSEA. Trimming left V 1 base short and J 2 bases short, with 12 bases between. The CDR3 has 15 residues. The CDR3, as DNA: TGCAGCGTTGAAGGGGTCCGGGGAACTGGAAACACCATATATTTT. This sequence encodes CSVEGVRGTGNTIYF.

V and J are TRBV11-2 and TRBJ2-1; 7 bases agree with TRBD1. Unmatched junction bases numbered 7, after V lost 5 bases and J lost 0 bases. Germline lookup yields CDR1 SGHAT and CDR2 FQNNGV. The CDR3 has 16 residues. This CDR3 is CASSPRQGLSYNEQFF. The CDR3, as DNA: TGTGCCAGCAGCCCCCGACAGGGCCTCTCCTACAATGAGCAGTTCTTC.

CDR3 residues: CASSPGLAAYNEQFF. CDR3 DNA: TGTGCCAGCAGTCCGGGACTAGCAGCCTACAATGAGCAGTTCTTC. The gene calls are TRBV27 and TRBJ2-1; 9 nucleotides agree with TRBD2. Germline V gives CDR1 MNHEY, CDR2 SMNVEV (reference sequence). The CDR3 is made up of 15 amino acids. The junction had 4 bases not matched to a gene; V was cut back by 5 bases and J by 2 bases.